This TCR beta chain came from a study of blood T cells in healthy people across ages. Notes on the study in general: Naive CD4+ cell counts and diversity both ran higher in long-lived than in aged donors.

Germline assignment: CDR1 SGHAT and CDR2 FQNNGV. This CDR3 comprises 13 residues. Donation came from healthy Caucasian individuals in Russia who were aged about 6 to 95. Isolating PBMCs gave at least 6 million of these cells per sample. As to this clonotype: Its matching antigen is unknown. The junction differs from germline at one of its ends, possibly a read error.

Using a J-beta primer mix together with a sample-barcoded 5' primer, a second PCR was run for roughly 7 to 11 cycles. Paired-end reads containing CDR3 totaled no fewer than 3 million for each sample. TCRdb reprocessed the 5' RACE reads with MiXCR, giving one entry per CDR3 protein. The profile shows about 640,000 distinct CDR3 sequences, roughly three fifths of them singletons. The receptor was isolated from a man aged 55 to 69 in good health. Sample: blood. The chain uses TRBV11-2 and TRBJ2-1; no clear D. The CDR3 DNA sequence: TGTGCCAGCAGCGTAGACCGAAACAATGAGCAGTTCTTC. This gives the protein CASSVDRNNEQFF.